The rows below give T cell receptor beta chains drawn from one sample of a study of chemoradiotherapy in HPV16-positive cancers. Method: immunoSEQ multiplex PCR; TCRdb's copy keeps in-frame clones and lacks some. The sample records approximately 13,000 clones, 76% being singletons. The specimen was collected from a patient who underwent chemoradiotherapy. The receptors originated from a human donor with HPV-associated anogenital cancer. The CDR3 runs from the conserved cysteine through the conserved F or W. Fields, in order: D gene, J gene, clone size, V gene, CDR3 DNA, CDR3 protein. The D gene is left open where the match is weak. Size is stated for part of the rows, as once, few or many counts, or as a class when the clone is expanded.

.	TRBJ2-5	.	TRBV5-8	TGTGCCAGCAGCTTCGGGTCATCCGGGCTCCGGGAGACCCAGTACTTC	CASSFGSSGLRETQYF
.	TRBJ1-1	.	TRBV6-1	TGTGCCAGCAAACGGGTGATGGACACTGAAGCTTTCTTT	CASKRVMDTEAFF
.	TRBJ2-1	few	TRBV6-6	TGTGCCAGCAGTTACTCATTCAATGAGCAGTTCTTC	CASSYSFNEQFF
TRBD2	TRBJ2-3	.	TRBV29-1	TGCAGCGTCTCCGGTGACTTGACCGGGACTAGTACAGATACGCAGTATTTT	CSVSGDLTGTSTDTQYF
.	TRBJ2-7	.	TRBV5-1	TGCGCCAGCAGCTTGGGTCAGGGGCCCTCCTACGAGCAGTACTTC	CASSLGQGPSYEQYF
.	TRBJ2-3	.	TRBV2	TGTGCCAGCAGTGAAGCGCGAAGCACAGATACGCAGTATTTT	CASSEARSTDTQYF
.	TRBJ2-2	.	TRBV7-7	TGTGCTAGCAGCTTAGCGCGTCATAACACCGGGGAGCTGTTTTTT	CASSLARHNTGELFF
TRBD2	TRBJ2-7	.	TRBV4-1	TGCGCCAGCAGCCCTGGGGGGGTCAGATACGAGCAGTACTTC	CASSPGGVRYEQYF
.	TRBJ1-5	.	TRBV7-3	TGTGCCAGCAGCTTAAGGGGGGGCAGCGATCAGCCCCAGCATTTT	CASSLRGGSDQPQHF
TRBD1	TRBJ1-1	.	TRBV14	TGTGCCAGCAGCCCTGGGACAGGTCCTGAAGCTTTCTTT	CASSPGTGPEAFF
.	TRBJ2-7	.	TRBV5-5	TGTGCCAGCAGCTTGAGGGATTTCTCCTACGAGCAGTACTTC	CASSLRDFSYEQYF
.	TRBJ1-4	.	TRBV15	TGTGCCACCAGCAGATTGACAGTTCGTGCAGCAACTAATGAAAAACTGTTTTTT	CATSRLTVRAATNEKLFF
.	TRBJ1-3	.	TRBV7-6	TGTGCCAGCAGCGAAATTGGGTTCTCTGGAAACACCATATATTTT	CASSEIGFSGNTIYF
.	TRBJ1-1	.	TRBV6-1	TGTGCCAGCCTCCTCGGGGGGGCTGGGGACACTGAAGCTTTCTTT	CASLLGGAGDTEAFF
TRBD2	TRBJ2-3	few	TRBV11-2	TGTGCCAGCAGCCACTGGGCGGGGGGTGCCCATTTCACAGATACGCAGTATTTT	CASSHWAGGAHFTDTQYF
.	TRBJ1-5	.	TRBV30	TGTGCCTGGAGTCCCGCCGGCAGGGTCAATCATCGGCCCCAGCATTTT	CAWSPAGRVNHRPQHF
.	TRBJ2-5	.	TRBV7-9	TGTGCCAGCAGCTTAGGGTCAGGGGCGCGGTGGGAGACCCAGTACTTC	CASSLGSGARWETQYF
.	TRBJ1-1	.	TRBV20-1	TGCAGTGCTAGTCGGACGGAAGAAGCTTTCTTT	CSASRTEEAFF
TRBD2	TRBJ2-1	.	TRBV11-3	TGTGCCAGCAGCTTAGGACTAGCCCGCGATGAGCAGTTCTTC	CASSLGLARDEQFF
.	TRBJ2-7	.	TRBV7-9	TGTGCCAGCAGCTCGAAGGGGTACACCTACGAGCAGTACTTC	CASSSKGYTYEQYF
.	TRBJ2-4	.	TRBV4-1	TGCGCCAGCAGCCAAGATCGAACAAGGGAGTGGGGAAACATTCAGTACTTC	CASSQDRTREWGNIQYF
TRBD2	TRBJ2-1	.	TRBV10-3	TGTGCCATCGGGACTAGCGGGGGGTTCTACAATGAGCAGTTCTTC	CAIGTSGGFYNEQFF
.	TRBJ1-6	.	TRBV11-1	TGTGCCAGCAGCCCTAGCGGACAGTCTAATTCACCCCTCCACTTT	CASSPSGQSNSPLHF
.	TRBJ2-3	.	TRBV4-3	TGCGCCAGCAGCCCAGGCCCGGGTTCCGATAGCACAGATACGCAGTATTTT	CASSPGPGSDSTDTQYF
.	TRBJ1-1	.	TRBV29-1	TGCAGCGCCCTACAGGATTTGAACACTGAAGCTTTCTTT	CSALQDLNTEAFF
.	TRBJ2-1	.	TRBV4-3	TGCGCCAGCAGCCGAGAAATTGGTATGTACAATGAGCAGTTCTTC	CASSREIGMYNEQFF
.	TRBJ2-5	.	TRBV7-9	TGTGCCAGCAGCTTAGAGGCGGAGACCCAGTACTTC	CASSLEAETQYF
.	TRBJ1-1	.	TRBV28	TGTGCCAGCAGTTTTTTTGCTGAAGCTTTCTTT	CASSFFAEAFF
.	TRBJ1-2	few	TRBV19	TGTGCCAGTACCTCATTGACGATTGAAGACTATGGCTACACCTTC	CASTSLTIEDYGYTF
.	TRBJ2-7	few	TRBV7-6	TGTGCCAGCAGCTCCGGACCGAATTACGAGCAGTACTTC	CASSSGPNYEQYF
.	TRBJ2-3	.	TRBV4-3	TGCGCCAGCAGCCAAAATAGGTCGAGGCGCGGACGAGGCGGTACGCAGTATTTT	CASSQNRSRRGRGGTQYF
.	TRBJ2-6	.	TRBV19	TGTGCCAGTAGTCTGGCCAACGTCCTGACTTTC	CASSLANVLTF
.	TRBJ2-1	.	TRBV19	TGTGCCAGTAAGGTTGTTGGGCCTTTAAATGAGCAGTTCTTC	CASKVVGPLNEQFF
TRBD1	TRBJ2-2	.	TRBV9	TGTGCCAGCAGCGCATTGACTCGGACAGGGCAGGCCGGGGAGCTGTTTTTT	CASSALTRTGQAGELFF
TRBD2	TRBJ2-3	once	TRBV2	TGTGCCAGCGGGCTAGCGGGGAGATCTAGCACAGATACGCAGTATTTT	CASGLAGRSSTDTQYF
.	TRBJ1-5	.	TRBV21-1	TGTGCCAGCGATAGGGACAGGGGAGTGCAGCCCCAGCATTTT	CASDRDRGVQPQHF
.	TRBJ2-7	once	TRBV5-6	TGTGCCAGCAGCCCGGGACACCCCTACGAGCAGTACTTC	CASSPGHPYEQYF
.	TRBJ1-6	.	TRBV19	TGTGCCAGTAGTATTTTACAGAGTATGTCACCCCTCCACTTT	CASSILQSMSPLHF
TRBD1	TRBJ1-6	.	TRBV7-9	TGTGCCAGCAGCCGCCGTGGGGGAGGGACAGTCTCACCCCTCCACTTT	CASSRRGGGTVSPLHF
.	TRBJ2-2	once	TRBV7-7	TGTGCTAGCAGCCCCCTTTCTGGACGACAGACCACCGGGGAGCTGTTTTTT	CASSPLSGRQTTGELFF
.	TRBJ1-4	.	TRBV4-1	TGCGCCAGCAGCCAAGATGGGAGGGGGGTTAGGGAAAAACTGTTTTTT	CASSQDGRGVREKLFF
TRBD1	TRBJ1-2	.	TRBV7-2	TGTGCCAGCAGCTTGCGGGGACAGACAAATGGCTACACCTTC	CASSLRGQTNGYTF
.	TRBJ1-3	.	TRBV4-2	TGTGCCAGCAGCCAAGTTTCGACAGAAGGAAACACCATATATTTT	CASSQVSTEGNTIYF
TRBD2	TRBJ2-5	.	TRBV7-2	TGTGCCAGCAGCTTAGTGGGACTAGCATGGGAGACCCAGTACTTC	CASSLVGLAWETQYF
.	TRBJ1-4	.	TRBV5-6	TGTGCCAGCAAAGACAGGAGAAATGAAAAACTGTTTTTT	CASKDRRNEKLFF
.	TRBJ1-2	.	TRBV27	TGTGCCAGCAGTACAACAGGCTATTATGGCTACACCTTC	CASSTTGYYGYTF
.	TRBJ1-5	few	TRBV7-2	TGTGCCAGCAGCCAGAATGGGGGCTCGGATCAGCCCCAGCATTTT	CASSQNGGSDQPQHF
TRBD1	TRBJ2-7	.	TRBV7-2	TGTGCCAGCAGCATCCGAGACAGGGGTACCTACGAGCAGTACTTC	CASSIRDRGTYEQYF
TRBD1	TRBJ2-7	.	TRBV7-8	TGTGCCAGCAGCTTCTTCCAGGGGGTAAGCTCCTACGAGCAGTACTTC	CASSFFQGVSSYEQYF
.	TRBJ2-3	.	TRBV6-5	TGTGCCAGCAGCGCAGTCGGACTCGGCACAGATACGCAGTATTTT	CASSAVGLGTDTQYF
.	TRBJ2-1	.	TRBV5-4	TGTGCCAGCAGCTTGGGCCTCGGGGGTGCTAGCTCCTACAATGAGCAGTTCTTC	CASSLGLGGASSYNEQFF
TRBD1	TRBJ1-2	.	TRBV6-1	TGTGCCAGCAGTGAGTTGACAGGGGTCTCTCTAGTTTACGGCTACACCTTC	CASSELTGVSLVYGYTF
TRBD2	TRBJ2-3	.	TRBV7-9	TGTGCCAGCACACTATTAGCGGGGGGCACAGATACGCAGTATTTT	CASTLLAGGTDTQYF
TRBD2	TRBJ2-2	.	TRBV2	TGTGCCAGCAGTGTTTACGGCGGGGGAGACACCGGGGAGCTGTTTTTT	CASSVYGGGDTGELFF
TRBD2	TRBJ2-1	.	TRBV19	TGTGCCAGTAGTACCTTAGCGGGGGGGCAAAATGAGCAGTTCTTC	CASSTLAGGQNEQFF
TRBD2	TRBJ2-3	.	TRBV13	TGTGCCAGCAGCTTAAAGGCTAGCGGGGGGGCTAGCACAGATACGCAGTATTTT	CASSLKASGGASTDTQYF
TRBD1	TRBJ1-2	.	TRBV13	TGTGCCAGCAGCCCGACAGGGGCGTATGGCTACACCTTC	CASSPTGAYGYTF
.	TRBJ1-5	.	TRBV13	TGTGCCAGCAGCTTTGGAGATCAGCCCCAGCATTTT	CASSFGDQPQHF